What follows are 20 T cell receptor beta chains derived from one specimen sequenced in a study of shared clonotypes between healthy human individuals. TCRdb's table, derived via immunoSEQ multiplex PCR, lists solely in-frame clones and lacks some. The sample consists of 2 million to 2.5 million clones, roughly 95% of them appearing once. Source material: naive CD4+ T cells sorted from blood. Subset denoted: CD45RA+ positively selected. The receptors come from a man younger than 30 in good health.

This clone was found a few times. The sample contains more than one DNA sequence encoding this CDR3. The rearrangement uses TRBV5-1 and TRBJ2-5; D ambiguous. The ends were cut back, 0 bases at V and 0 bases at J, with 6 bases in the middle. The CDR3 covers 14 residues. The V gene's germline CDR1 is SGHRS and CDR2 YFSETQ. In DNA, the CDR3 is TGCGCCAGCAGCTTGGTGGGGAACCAAGAGACCCAGTACTTC. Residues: CASSLVGNQETQYF.

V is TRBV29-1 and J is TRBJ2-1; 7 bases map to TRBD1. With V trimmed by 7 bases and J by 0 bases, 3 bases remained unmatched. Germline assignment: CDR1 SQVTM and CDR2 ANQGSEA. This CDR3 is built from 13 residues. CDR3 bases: TGCAGCGCGGGACAGCGCTCCTACAATGAGCAGTTCTTC. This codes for CSAGQRSYNEQFF.

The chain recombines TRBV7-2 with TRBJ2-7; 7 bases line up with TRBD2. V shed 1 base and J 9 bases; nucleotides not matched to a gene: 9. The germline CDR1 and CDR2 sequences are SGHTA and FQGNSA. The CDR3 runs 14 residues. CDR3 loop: CASSLVEAGVVQYF. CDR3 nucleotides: TGTGCCAGCAGCTTAGTAGAGGCGGGAGTGGTGCAGTACTTC.

The CDR3 region is CASSLDAEYGYTF. In DNA form, the CDR3 reads TGTGCCAGCAGCTTAGACGCAGAATATGGCTACACCTTC. The chain uses TRBV7-2 and TRBJ1-2; D uncertain. This CDR3 has 13 amino acids. V was shortened by 1 base and J by 5 bases, with 8 bases between the two germline ends. Germline values: CDR1 SGHTA, CDR2 FQGNSA.

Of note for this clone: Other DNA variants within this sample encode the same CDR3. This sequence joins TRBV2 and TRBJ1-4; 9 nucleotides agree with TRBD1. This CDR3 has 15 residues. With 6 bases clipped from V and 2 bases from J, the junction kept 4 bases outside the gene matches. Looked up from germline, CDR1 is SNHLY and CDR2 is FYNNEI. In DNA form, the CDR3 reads TGTGCCAGCAGCCCACAGGGGGCGACTAATGAAAAACTGTTTTTT. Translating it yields CASSPQGATNEKLFF.

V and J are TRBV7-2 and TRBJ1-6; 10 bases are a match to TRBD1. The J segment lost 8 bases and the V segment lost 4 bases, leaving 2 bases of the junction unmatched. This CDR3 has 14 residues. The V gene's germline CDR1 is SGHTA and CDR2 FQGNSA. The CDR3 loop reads CASSSGQGYSPLHF. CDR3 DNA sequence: TGTGCCAGCAGCTCGGGACAGGGGTATTCACCCCTCCACTTT. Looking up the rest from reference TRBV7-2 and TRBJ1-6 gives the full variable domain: GAGVSQSPSNKVTEKGKDVELRCDPISGHTALYWYRQSLGQGLEFLIYFQGNSAPDKSGLPSDRFSAERTGGSVSTLTIQRTQQEDSAVYLCASSSGQGYSPLHFGNGTRLTVT.

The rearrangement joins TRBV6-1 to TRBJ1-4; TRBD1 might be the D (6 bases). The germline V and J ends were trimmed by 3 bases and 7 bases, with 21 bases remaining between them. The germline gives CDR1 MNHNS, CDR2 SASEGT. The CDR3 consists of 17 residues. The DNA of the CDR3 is TGTGCCAGCAGTGAGCGGACAGAAGGCCTGGGGGGTGAAAAACTGTTTTTT. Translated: CASSERTEGLGGEKLFF.

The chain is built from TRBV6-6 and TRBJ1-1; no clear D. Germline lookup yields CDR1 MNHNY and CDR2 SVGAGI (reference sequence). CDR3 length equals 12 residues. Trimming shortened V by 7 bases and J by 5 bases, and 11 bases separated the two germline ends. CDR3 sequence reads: CASNREGTEAFF. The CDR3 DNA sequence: TGTGCCAGCAACCGGGAGGGAACTGAAGCTTTCTTT.

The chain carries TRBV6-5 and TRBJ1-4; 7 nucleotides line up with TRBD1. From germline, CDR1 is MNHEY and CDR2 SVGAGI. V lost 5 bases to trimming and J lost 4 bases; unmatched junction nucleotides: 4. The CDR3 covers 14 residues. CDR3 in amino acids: CASSRRGVNEKLFF. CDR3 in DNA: TGTGCCAGCAGTCGCAGGGGGGTTAATGAAAAACTGTTTTTT.

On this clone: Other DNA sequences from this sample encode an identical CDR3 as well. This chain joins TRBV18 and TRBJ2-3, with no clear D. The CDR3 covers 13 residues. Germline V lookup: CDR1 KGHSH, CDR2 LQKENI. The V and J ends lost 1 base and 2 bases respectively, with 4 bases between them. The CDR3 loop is CASSPLDTDTQYF. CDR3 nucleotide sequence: TGTGCCAGCTCACCACTGGACACAGATACGCAGTATTTT.

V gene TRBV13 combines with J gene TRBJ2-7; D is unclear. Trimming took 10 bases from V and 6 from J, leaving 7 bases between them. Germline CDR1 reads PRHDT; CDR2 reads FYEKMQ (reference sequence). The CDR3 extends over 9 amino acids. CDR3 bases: TGTGCCAATCAACGCGAGCAGTACTTC. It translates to CANQREQYF.

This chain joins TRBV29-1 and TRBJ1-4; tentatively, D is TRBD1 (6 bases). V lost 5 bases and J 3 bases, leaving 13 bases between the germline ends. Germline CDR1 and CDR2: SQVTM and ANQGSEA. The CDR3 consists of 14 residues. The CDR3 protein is CSVKQGGANEKLFF. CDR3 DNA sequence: TGCAGCGTTAAACAGGGTGGGGCTAATGAAAAACTGTTTTTT.

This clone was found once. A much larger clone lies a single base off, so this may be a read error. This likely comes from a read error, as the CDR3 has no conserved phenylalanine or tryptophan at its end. CDR3 sequence: CAWSQRQGYSYEQYL. CDR3 sequence (DNA): TGTGCCTGGAGTCAAAGACAGGGTTACTCCTACGAGCAGTACCTC. This rearrangement joins TRBV30 to TRBJ2-7; the match to TRBD1 covers 7 bases. Germline loops: CDR1 GTSNPN, CDR2 SVGIG (reference sequence). J lost 0 bases, V lost 2 bases, and 7 bases had no gene match. The CDR3 length is 15 residues.

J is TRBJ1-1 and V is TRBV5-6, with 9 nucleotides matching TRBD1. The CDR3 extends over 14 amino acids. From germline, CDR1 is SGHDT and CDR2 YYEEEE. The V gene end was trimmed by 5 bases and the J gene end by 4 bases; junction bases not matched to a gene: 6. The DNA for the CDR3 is TGTGCCAGCAGTCATGGGGACAGGGCCACTGAAGCTTTCTTT. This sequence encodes CASSHGDRATEAFF.

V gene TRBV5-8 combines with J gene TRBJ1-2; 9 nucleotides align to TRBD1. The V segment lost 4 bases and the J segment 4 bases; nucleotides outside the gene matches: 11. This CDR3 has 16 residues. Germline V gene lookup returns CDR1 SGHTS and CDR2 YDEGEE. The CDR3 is CASSVRDRAGGYGYTF. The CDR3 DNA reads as TGTGCCAGCAGCGTCCGGGACAGGGCAGGGGGCTATGGCTACACCTTC.

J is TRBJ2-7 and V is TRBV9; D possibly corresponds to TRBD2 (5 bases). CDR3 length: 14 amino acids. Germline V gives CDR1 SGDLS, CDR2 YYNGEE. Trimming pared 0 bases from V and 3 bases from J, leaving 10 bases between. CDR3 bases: TGTGCCAGCAGCGTAGGGGAGAGGAACTACGAGCAGTACTTC. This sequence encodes CASSVGERNYEQYF.

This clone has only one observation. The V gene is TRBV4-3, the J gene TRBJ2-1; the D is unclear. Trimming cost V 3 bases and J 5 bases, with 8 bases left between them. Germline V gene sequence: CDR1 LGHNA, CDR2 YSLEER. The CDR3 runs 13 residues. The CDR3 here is CASSQNNDNEQFF. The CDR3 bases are TGCGCCAGCAGCCAGAACAATGACAATGAGCAGTTCTTC.

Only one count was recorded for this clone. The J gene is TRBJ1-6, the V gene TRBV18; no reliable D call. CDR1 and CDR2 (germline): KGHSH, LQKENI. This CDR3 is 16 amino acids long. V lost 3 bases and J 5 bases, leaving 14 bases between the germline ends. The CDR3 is CASSPEDRPNNSPLHF. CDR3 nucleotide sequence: TGTGCCAGCTCACCGGAGGACCGACCAAATAATTCACCCCTCCACTTT.

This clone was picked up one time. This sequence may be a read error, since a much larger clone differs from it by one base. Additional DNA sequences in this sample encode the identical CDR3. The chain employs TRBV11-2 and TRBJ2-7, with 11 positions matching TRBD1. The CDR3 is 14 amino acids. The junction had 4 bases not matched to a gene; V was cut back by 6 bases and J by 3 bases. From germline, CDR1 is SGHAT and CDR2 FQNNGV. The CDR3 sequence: CASSSGTGGYEQYF. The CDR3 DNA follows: TGTGCCAGCAGTTCCGGGACAGGGGGCTACGAGCAGTACTTC.

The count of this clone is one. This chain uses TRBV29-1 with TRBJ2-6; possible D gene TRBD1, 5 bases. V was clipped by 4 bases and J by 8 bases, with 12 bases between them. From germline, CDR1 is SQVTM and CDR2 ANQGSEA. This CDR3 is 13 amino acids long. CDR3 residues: CSVGQTNPNVLTF. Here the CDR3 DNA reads TGCAGCGTTGGACAGACCAATCCCAACGTCCTGACTTTC. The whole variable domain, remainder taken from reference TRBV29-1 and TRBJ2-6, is SAVISQKPSRDICQRGTSLTIQCQVDSQVTMMFWYRQQPGQSLTLIATANQGSEATYESGFVIDKFPISRPNLTFSTLTVSNMSPEDSSIYLCSVGQTNPNVLTFGAGSRLTVL.